This TCR beta chain was documented in a study of blood T cell repertoires in COVID-19. Clones were sequenced by immunoSEQ multiplex PCR, and TCRdb holds only the in-frame ones, with some missing. The sample lists roughly 210,000 clones, around four fifths occurring once. Points on this clone: At one end, the junction sequence differs from germline, possibly due to a read error.

Sample: peripheral blood. The TCR was taken from an elderly woman with COVID-19, enrolled during active disease.

In nucleotides, the CDR3 is TGTGCTAGCAGCGGAGCGGGGGGTGGCACCGGGGAGCTGTTTTTT. Protein product: CASSGAGGGTGELFF. The gene calls are TRBV7-7 and TRBJ2-2; 9 bases fit TRBD2. Germline V lookup: CDR1 SSHAT, CDR2 FNYEAQ (reference sequence). The CDR3 spans 15 residues.